The present TCR beta chain was sequenced within a study of T cells in tumors after PD-1 blockade. At the level of the study: No patient had prior checkpoint blockade, systemic immunosuppression, or radiotherapy within 4 weeks.

V lost 2 bases, J lost 4 bases, and 2 bases stayed unmatched. CDR1 MRHNA and CDR2 SNTAGT come from the germline V gene. The CDR3 is 16 amino acids. Here immunoSEQ multiplex PCR was the method, and the copy in TCRdb shows in-frame clones only, minus some. The sample has tens of thousands of clones, around 78% seen once. Sequenced material: PBMCs, taken before anti-PD-1 treatment. J is TRBJ2-3 and V is TRBV6-4; TRBD2 aligns across 14 bases. The TCR was taken from a human donor with basal cell carcinoma. The CDR3, as DNA: TGTGCCAGCAGTGACCGGGGACTAGCGGGAGCAGATACGCAGTATTTT. Amino acid sequence: CASSDRGLAGADTQYF.